This entry lists 2 T cell receptor beta chains sequenced from one sample in a study of blood T cell repertoires in COVID-19. The data were produced by immunoSEQ multiplex PCR, yet TCRdb's version contains in-frame clones alone and is incomplete. This table has about 200,000 clones, more than 85% appearing once. The sample consisted of peripheral blood. The receptors come from a woman between 45 and 60 years old with COVID-19, enrolled during active disease.

A few counts support this clone. The chain carries TRBV5-5 and TRBJ2-1; D is possibly TRBD1 (6 bases). Germline V gene sequence: CDR1 SGHKS, CDR2 YYEKEE (reference sequence). The CDR3 extends over 20 amino acids. The germline V and J ends were trimmed by 0 bases and 1 base, with 23 bases remaining between them. CDR3 amino acids: CASSLVAVTGLRESYNEQFF. The CDR3 nucleotides read TGTGCCAGCAGCTTGGTCGCGGTAACAGGGTTGCGAGAATCCTACAATGAGCAGTTCTTC.

This clone has a single count. The V gene is TRBV14, the J gene TRBJ2-1, with TRBD1 matching 8 bases. The junction had 5 bases not matched to a gene; V was cut back by 0 bases and J by 4 bases. CDR3 length equals 16 residues. Germline V lookup: CDR1 SGHDN, CDR2 FVKESK. CDR3 loop: CASSQDARGLYNEQFF. The CDR3 nucleotides are TGTGCCAGCAGCCAAGATGCCAGGGGGCTTTACAATGAGCAGTTCTTC.